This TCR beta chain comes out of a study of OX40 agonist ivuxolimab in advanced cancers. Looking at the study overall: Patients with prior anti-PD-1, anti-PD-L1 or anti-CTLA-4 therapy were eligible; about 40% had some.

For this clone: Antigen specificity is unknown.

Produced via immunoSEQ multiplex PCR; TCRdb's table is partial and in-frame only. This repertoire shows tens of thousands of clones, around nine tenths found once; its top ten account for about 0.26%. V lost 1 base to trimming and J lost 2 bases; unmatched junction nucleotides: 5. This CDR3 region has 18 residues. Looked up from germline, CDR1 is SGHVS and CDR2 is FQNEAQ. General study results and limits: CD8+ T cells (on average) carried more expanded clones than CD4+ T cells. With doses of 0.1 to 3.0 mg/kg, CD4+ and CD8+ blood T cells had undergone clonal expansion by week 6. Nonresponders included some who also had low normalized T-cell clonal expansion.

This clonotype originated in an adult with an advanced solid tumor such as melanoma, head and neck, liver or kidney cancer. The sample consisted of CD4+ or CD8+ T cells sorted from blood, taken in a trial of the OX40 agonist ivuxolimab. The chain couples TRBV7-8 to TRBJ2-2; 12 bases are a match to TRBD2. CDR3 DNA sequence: TGTGCCAGCAGCTTAGTTTCTAGCGGGAGGGATAACACCGGGGAGCTGTTTTTT. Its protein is CASSLVSSGRDNTGELFF. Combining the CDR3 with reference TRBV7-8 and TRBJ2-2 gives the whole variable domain GAGVSQSPRYKVAKRGQDVALRCDPISGHVSLFWYQQALGQGPEFLTYFQNEAQLDKSGLPSDRFFAERPEGSVSTLKIQRTQQEDSAVYLCASSLVSSGRDNTGELFFGEGSRLTVL.